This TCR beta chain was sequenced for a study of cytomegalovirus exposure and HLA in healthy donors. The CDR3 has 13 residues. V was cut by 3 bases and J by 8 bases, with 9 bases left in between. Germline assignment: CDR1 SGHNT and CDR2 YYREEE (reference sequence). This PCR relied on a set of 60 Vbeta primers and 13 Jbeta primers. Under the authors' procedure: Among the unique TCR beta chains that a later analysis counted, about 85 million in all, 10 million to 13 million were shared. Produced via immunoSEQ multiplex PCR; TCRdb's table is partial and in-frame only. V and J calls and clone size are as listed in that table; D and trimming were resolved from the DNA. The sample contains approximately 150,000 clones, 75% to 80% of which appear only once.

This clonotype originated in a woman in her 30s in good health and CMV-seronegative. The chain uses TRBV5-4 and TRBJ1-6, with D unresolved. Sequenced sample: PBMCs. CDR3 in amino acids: CASSSNGDSPLHF. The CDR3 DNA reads TGTGCCAGCAGCTCAAACGGGGATTCACCCCTCCACTTT.